Below, 5 T cell receptor beta chains from the same sample are listed, as sequenced in a study of CD8 T cell repertoires and HIV-1 epitope variants. Assay: immunoSEQ multiplex PCR; the TCRdb copy retains only in-frame clones and omits some. The data hold 80,000 to 95,000 clones, with almost 75% observed a single time. Source material: uncultured baseline CD8+ T cells from peripheral blood mononuclear cells (PBMCs). Receptors originate from a male donor with HIV.

DNA of the CDR3: TGTGCCAGCTCACTGACTAGCGGAACGACCGGTGGCACAGATACGCAGTATTTT. Its protein product is CASSLTSGTTGGTDTQYF. This chain uses TRBV18 with TRBJ2-3, with 9 bases that match TRBD2. The V and J ends lost 4 bases and 1 base, in that order; junction bases with no gene match: 12. This CDR3 contains 18 residues. Germline V gives CDR1 KGHSH, CDR2 LQKENI.

V and J are TRBV28 and TRBJ2-5, with 9 bases aligning to TRBD1. CDR1 and CDR2 (germline): MDHEN, SYDVKM. Unmatched junction bases numbered 2, after V lost 5 bases and J lost 4 bases. The CDR3 has 13 residues. In DNA, the CDR3 is TGTGCCAGCAGTATACAGGGGGCAGAGACCCAGTACTTC. It codes for CASSIQGAETQYF.

In its sample, this clone was seen a few times. This sequence joins TRBV23-1 and TRBJ2-2, with D hard to call. TRBV23-1 is an ORF for which the function is uncertain. The CDR3 is 12 residues long. The germline V and J ends were trimmed by 4 bases and 7 bases, with 7 bases remaining between them. CDR3 nucleotides: TGCGCCAGCAGTCCCGTTGGCGGGGAGCTGTTTTTT. As protein: CASSPVGGELFF.

The rearrangement uses TRBV16 and TRBJ1-1; 7 bases are a match to TRBD1. Losses at the gene ends were 5 bases for V and 1 base for J; bases not matched to a gene: 4. Germline lookup yields CDR1 KGHSY and CDR2 FQNENV. The CDR3 spans 14 residues. Written as DNA, the CDR3 is TGTGCCAGCAGCTACAGGGGAGGGAACACTGAAGCTTTCTTT. Translated, it gives CASSYRGGNTEAFF.

Many counts were recorded for this clone. The chain employs TRBV30 and TRBJ1-6, with unresolved D. CDR3 length: 11 residues. V lost 7 bases and J lost 7, with 8 bases in between. Per germline, CDR1 GTSNPN and CDR2 SVGIG (reference sequence). CDR3 nucleotides: TGTGCCTCGGACGGAAATTCACCCCTCCACTTT. Encoded protein: CASDGNSPLHF.